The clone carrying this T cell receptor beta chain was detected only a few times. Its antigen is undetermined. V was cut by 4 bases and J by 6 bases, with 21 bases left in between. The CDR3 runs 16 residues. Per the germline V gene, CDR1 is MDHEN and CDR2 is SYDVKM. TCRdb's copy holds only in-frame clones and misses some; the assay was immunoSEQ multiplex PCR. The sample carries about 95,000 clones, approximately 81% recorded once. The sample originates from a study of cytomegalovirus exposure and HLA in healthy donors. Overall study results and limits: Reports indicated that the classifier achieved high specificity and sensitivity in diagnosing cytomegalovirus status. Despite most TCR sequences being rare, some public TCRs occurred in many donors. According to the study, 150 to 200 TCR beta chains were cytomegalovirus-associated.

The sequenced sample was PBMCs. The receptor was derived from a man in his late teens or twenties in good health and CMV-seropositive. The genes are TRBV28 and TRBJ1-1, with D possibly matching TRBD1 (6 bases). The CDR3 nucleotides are TGTGCCAGCAGTTCCAGTTGGGGACATTCGGACCCTGAAGCTTTCTTT. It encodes CASSSSWGHSDPEAFF.